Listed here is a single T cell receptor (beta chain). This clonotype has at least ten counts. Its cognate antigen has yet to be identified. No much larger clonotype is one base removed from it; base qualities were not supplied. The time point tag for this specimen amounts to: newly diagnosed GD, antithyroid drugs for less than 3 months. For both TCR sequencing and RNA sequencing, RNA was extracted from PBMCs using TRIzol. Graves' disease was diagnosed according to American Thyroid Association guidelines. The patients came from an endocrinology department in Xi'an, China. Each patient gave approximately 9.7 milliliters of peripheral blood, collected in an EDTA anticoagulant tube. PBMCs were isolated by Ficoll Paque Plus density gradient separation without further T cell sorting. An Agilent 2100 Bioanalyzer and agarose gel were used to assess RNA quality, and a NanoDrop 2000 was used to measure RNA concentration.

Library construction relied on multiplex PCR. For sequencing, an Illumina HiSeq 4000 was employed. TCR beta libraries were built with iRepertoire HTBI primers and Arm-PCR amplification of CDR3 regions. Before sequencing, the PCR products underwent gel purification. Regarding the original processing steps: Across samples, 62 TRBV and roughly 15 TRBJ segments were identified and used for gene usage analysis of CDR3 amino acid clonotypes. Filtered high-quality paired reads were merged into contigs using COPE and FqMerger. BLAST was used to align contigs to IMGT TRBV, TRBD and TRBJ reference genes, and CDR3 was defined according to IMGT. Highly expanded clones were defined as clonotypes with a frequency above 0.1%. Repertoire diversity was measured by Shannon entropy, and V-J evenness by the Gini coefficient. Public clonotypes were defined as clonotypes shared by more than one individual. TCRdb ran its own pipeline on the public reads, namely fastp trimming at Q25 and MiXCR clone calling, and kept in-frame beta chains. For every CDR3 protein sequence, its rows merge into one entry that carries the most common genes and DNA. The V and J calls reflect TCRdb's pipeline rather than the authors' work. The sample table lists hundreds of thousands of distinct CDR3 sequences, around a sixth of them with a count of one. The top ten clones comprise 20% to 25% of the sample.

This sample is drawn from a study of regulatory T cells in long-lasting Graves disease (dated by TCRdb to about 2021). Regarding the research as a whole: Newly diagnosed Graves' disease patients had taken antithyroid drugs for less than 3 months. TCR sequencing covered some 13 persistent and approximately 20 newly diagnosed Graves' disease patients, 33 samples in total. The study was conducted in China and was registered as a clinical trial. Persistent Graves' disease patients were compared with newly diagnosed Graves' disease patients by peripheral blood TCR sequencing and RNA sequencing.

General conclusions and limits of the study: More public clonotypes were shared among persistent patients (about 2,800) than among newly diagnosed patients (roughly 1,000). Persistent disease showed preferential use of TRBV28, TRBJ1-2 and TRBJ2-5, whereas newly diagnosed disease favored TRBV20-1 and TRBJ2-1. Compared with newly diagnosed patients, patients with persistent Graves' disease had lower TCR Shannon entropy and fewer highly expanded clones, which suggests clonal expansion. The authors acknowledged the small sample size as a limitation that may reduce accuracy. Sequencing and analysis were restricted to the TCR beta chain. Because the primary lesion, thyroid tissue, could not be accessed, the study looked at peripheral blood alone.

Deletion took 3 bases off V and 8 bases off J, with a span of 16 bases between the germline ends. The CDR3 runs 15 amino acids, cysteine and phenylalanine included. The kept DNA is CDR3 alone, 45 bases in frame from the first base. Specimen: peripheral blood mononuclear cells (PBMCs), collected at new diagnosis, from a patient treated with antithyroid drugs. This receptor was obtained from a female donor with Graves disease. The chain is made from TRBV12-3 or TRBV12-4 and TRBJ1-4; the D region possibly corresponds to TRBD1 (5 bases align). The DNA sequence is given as TGTGCCAGCAGTTTGCGTGGGGGGTTGAGCGAAAAACTGTTTTTT. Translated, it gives CASSLRGGLSEKLFF.